The next 19 T cell receptor beta chains were all read from a single sample in a study of blood T cell repertoires in COVID-19. Measured with immunoSEQ multiplex PCR; TCRdb has only the in-frame clones, and not every one. The repertoire has 250,000 to 400,000 clones, 90% of them found once; the top ten carry less than 3.5%. Sequenced: peripheral blood. The receptors were sampled from a woman under 40 with COVID-19, enrolled during active disease.

This chain joins TRBV2 and TRBJ2-4; D call uncertain. Trimming removed 0 bases at V and 5 bases at J, with 8 bases between. The CDR3 contains 14 residues. Germline V gene lookup returns CDR1 SNHLY and CDR2 FYNNEI. The CDR3 loop is CASSEALPENIQYF. Here the CDR3 DNA reads TGTGCCAGCAGTGAAGCGCTTCCAGAAAACATTCAGTACTTC.

The CDR3 is CASSFRDIGYTF. CDR3 coding DNA: TGTGCCAGCAGTTTCCGGGACATTGGCTACACCTTC. This chain links TRBV2 with TRBJ1-2; perhaps TRBD1 as D (6 bases). V lost 5 bases and J lost 7, with 11 bases in between. CDR3 length: 12 residues. Germline CDR1 SNHLY, CDR2 FYNNEI.

The CDR3 region has the DNA TGTGCCAGCAGCCCACTTAATCTCCCCGAGCAGTACTTC. Encoded protein: CASSPLNLPEQYF. The V gene is TRBV7-9, the J gene TRBJ2-7; D unclear. V gave up 5 bases and J gave up 6 bases, with 14 bases separating them. CDR1 and CDR2 (germline): SEHNR, FQNEAQ (reference sequence). CDR3 size: 13 residues.

The CDR3 sequence is CASSIQGHTEAFF. In DNA form, the CDR3 reads TGTGCCAGTAGTATTCAGGGACATACTGAAGCTTTCTTT. The chain has TRBV19 and TRBJ1-1; possible D gene TRBD1, 6 bases. Germline CDR1 and CDR2: LNHDA and SQIVND (reference sequence). The CDR3 has 13 residues. The V gene lost 3 bases and the J gene lost 5 bases, with 10 bases spanning the gap.

The DNA for the CDR3 is TGTGCCAGCACCACGGGACAGGGGGTCACTGAAGCTTTCTTT. Residues: CASTTGQGVTEAFF. This rearrangement joins TRBV3-1 (or the pseudogene TRBV3-2) to TRBJ1-1; 11 bases fit TRBD1. The CDR3 sequence is 14 residues long. Germline V gene lookup returns CDR1 LGHDT and CDR2 YNNKEL (reference sequence). With 7 bases clipped from V and 4 bases from J, the junction kept 5 bases outside the gene matches.

The rearrangement uses TRBV25-1 and TRBJ2-7; the D gene is possibly TRBD2 (6 bases). The CDR3 is made up of 14 amino acids. V lost 4 bases to trimming and J lost 2 bases, with 12 bases between them. CDR1 and CDR2 from the germline V gene are MGHDK and SYGVNS. This CDR3 reads CASSVPGLAYEQYF. DNA of the CDR3: TGTGCCAGCAGTGTCCCGGGACTGGCCTACGAGCAGTACTTC.

Concerning this clone: This sample also contains other DNA sequences that code for the same CDR3. The rearrangement joins TRBV7-2 to TRBJ1-5; 9 bases agree with TRBD1. The CDR3 runs 14 residues. The trim removed 5 bases at V and 6 bases at J, leaving 5 bases unmatched. The germline V gene encodes CDR1 SGHTA and CDR2 FQGNSA. CDR3 in amino acids: CASSLTGGGQPQHF. In nucleotides, the CDR3 is TGTGCCAGCAGCCTCACAGGGGGCGGTCAGCCCCAGCATTTT.

CDR3 region: CATSREGAGAEEQYF. The DNA of the CDR3 is TGTGCCACCAGCAGAGAGGGCGCGGGAGCGGAAGAGCAGTACTTC. This chain joins TRBV15 and TRBJ2-7, with 7 bases matching TRBD2. The germline gives CDR1 LNHNV, CDR2 YYDKDF (reference sequence). This CDR3 has 15 residues. Germline trimming cut 0 bases from V and 7 bases from J; bases unmatched to any gene: 9.

The gene calls are TRBV6-2 or TRBV6-3 and TRBJ1-5; TRBD1 aligns across 10 bases. J gave up 5 bases and V 2 bases, and 0 bases lay outside the gene matches. The CDR3 consists of 14 residues. Germline CDR1 is MNHEY and CDR2 is SVGEGT. The CDR3 reads CASSYGQGDQPQHF. The CDR3 DNA is TGTGCCAGCAGTTACGGACAGGGGGATCAGCCCCAGCATTTT.

This chain uses TRBV19 with TRBJ2-6; 9 nucleotides line up with TRBD1. This CDR3 is 17 amino acids long. CDR1 and CDR2 from the germline V gene are LNHDA and SQIVND (reference sequence). V lost 3 bases, J lost 2 bases, and 5 bases stayed unmatched. The CDR3 reads CASSIGTGGAGANVLTF. The CDR3 nucleotides are TGTGCCAGTAGTATTGGAACAGGGGGCGCTGGGGCCAACGTCCTGACTTTC.

V usage is TRBV6-6 and J usage is TRBJ2-1; weak D call: TRBD1 (6 bases). CDR1 is MNHNY, CDR2 SVGAGI, per germline (reference sequence). CDR3 size: 14 residues. The germline V and J ends were trimmed by 2 bases and 6 bases, with 11 bases remaining between them. This CDR3 is CASSYHLDSNEQFF. DNA for the CDR3: TGTGCCAGCAGTTACCACTTGGACAGCAATGAGCAGTTCTTC.

The chain is built from TRBV19 and TRBJ1-4; D gene uncertain. From germline, CDR1 is LNHDA and CDR2 SQIVND (reference sequence). V lost 3 bases and J 5 bases, leaving 13 bases between the germline ends. The CDR3 runs to 15 residues. CDR3 in amino acids: CASSIQGTGNEKLFF. The CDR3 bases are TGTGCCAGTAGTATTCAAGGAACGGGGAATGAAAAACTGTTTTTT.

The genes are TRBV7-2 and TRBJ2-2; D uncertain. Germline V CDR1 and CDR2: SGHTA, FQGNSA. The V gene lost 7 bases and the J gene lost 2 bases, with 17 bases spanning the gap. This CDR3 is 16 amino acids long. The CDR3 bases are TGTGCCAGCACCCCCCGAGGCCATATCAACACCGGGGAGCTGTTTTTT. It codes for CASTPRGHINTGELFF.

The J gene is TRBJ1-6, the V gene TRBV2; a weak D match, TRBD1 (6 bases). V shed 6 bases and J shed 5 bases, with 14 bases lying between them. The CDR3 has 15 amino acids. Germline CDR1 SNHLY, CDR2 FYNNEI. The CDR3 region is CASRLNRADNSPLHF. The CDR3 region has the DNA TGTGCCAGCAGGCTGAACAGGGCAGATAATTCACCCCTCCACTTT.

V gene TRBV5-1 combines with J gene TRBJ2-3; the D is unclear. This CDR3 is 13 amino acids long. In germline, CDR1 is SGHRS, CDR2 YFSETQ. V dropped 4 bases and J dropped 5 bases, with 11 bases sitting between them. The CDR3 reads CASSTPRGDTQYF. Written as DNA, the CDR3 is TGCGCCAGCAGCACGCCAAGAGGAGATACGCAGTATTTT.

Worth noting for this clone: The sample contains more than one DNA sequence encoding this CDR3. J is TRBJ1-5 and V is TRBV18; 10 bases agree with TRBD1. V lost 6 bases, J lost 2 bases, and 4 bases stayed unmatched. The V gene's germline CDR1 is KGHSH and CDR2 LQKENI. CDR3 length: 15 amino acids. CDR3: CASSPGTGGNQPQHF. The CDR3 DNA reads TGTGCCAGCTCGCCCGGGACAGGGGGCAATCAGCCCCAGCATTTT.

The V gene is TRBV18, the J gene TRBJ1-3, with 8 bases matching TRBD1. V lost 0 bases, J lost 0 bases, and 7 bases stayed unmatched. Germline V lookup: CDR1 KGHSH, CDR2 LQKENI. The CDR3 is made up of 18 amino acids. The CDR3 nucleotides are TGTGCCAGCTCACCACCGTCAGGGGGCCTTATCTCTGGAAACACCATATATTTT. Amino acids: CASSPPSGGLISGNTIYF.

The CDR3 here is CASSRDRLNEKLFF. The DNA for the CDR3 is TGTGCCAGCAGCCGGGACAGATTAAATGAAAAACTGTTTTTT. The rearrangement links TRBV28 to TRBJ1-4; 7 bases agree with TRBD1. The junction had 6 bases not matched to a gene; V was cut back by 6 bases and J by 5 bases. CDR1 and CDR2 from the germline V gene are MDHEN and SYDVKM. The CDR3 spans 14 residues.

The V call is TRBV11-2, the J call TRBJ2-1; the match to TRBD2 covers 14 bases. The CDR3 is 18 residues long. J lost 8 bases, V lost 5 bases, and 14 bases had no gene match. Looked up from germline, CDR1 is SGHAT and CDR2 is FQNNGV. CDR3 loop: CASSPAVGTSGSRDEQFF. The CDR3 nucleotides read TGTGCCAGCAGCCCCGCGGTTGGGACTAGCGGGAGTAGGGATGAGCAGTTCTTC.